The clone carrying this T cell receptor beta chain was detected only once. The antigen is not known. The data were obtained in a study of CD8+ T cells in alopecia areata. Background on the study: Patients received oral tofacitinib, 5 to 10 mg twice daily, for moderate-to-severe alopecia areata. The duration of tofacitinib was 6 to 18 months, with 6 months off drug afterward.

Germline CDR1 is SGHTA and CDR2 is FQGNSA. The V and J ends lost 5 bases and 10 bases respectively, with 17 bases between them. The CDR3 length is 14 residues. Overall study results and limits: An increase in clonality over normal scalp was evident in lesional scalp, especially alopecia totalis/universalis.

The investigators collected lesional scalp punch biopsies and peripheral blood from alopecia areata patients. RNA was isolated and reverse transcribed to cDNA, the sequencing template. Assay used: immunoSEQ multiplex PCR; TCRdb lists only in-frame clones, some missing. The sample has around 200,000 clones, roughly 59% seen once. The sample in question was CD4+ T cells sorted from blood, obtained at week 0. This sequence originates from a human donor with alopecia areata. The chain joins TRBV7-2 to TRBJ1-4; D gene uncertain. This CDR3 is CASSPVGPRVKLFF. The CDR3 coding sequence is TGTGCCAGCAGCCCAGTCGGGCCTCGGGTAAAACTGTTTTTT.